These 11 T cell receptor beta chains came from one sample sequenced in a study of blood T cell repertoires in COVID-19 (TCRdb year 2020). Libraries were built with the immunoSEQ multiplex PCR assay. The table was pulled from immuneACCESS by TCRdb, which kept in-frame rearrangements only. Such tables lose some clones; where checked, under half of the loss comes from unresolved V genes, and the rest has no known cause. This sample gives about 220,000 clones in total; roughly 83% of them show up just once. Clones ranked in the top ten supply approximately 1.4% of the sample. Source material: PBMCs or T cells enriched from blood (not recorded which). These receptor sequences come from a woman aged 40 to 50 with acute COVID-19.

The chain combines TRBV9 with TRBJ2-5; D unclear. CDR1 and CDR2 (germline): SGDLS, YYNGEE. The length of the CDR3 is 16 residues. The ends were cut back, 5 bases at V and 0 bases at J, with 17 bases in the middle. For the CDR3, the DNA is TGTGCCAGCAGTGGGCAGGCGCTAATGTACCAAGAGACCCAGTACTTC. It codes for CASSGQALMYQETQYF.

The chain combines TRBV19 with TRBJ1-4, with D perhaps TRBD1 (5 bases). Germline V gene data show CDR1 as LNHDA and CDR2 as SQIVND (reference sequence). Deletions cut 2 bases from V and 8 bases from J, with 12 bases between. The CDR3 contains 14 residues. This chain's CDR3 is CASSIQGLREKLFF. CDR3 coding DNA: TGTGCCAGTAGTATACAGGGTCTACGCGAAAAACTGTTTTTT.

The chain uses TRBV29-1 and TRBJ2-1, with TRBD2 identical over 8 bases. The J segment lost 7 bases and the V segment lost 7 bases, leaving 9 bases of the junction unmatched. The CDR3 loop spans 13 amino acids. Per the germline V gene, CDR1 is SQVTM and CDR2 is ANQGSEA. The CDR3 loop is CSDQWGLGNEQFF. CDR3 DNA sequence: TGCAGCGACCAGTGGGGACTAGGGAATGAGCAGTTCTTC.

The chain joins TRBV10-2 to TRBJ1-6; D possibly corresponds to TRBD1 (5 bases). V lost 2 bases and J 12 bases, leaving 11 bases between the germline ends. Germline loops: CDR1 WSHSY, CDR2 SAAADI. The CDR3 is 13 residues long. The CDR3 region is CASSEIQGLPLHF. In DNA form, the CDR3 reads TGCGCCAGCAGTGAGATCCAGGGCCTACCCCTCCACTTT.

The V and J genes are TRBV7-8 and TRBJ1-3, with D maybe TRBD1 (5 bases). The CDR3 has 15 amino acids. Trimming removed 6 bases at V and 0 bases at J, with 12 bases between. CDR1 is SGHVS, CDR2 FQNEAQ, per germline. The DNA of the CDR3 is TGTGCCAGCAGAATAGGGGCCAGCTCTGGAAACACCATATATTTT. Protein sequence: CASRIGASSGNTIYF.

The genes are TRBV28 and TRBJ2-2; TRBD1 aligns across 7 bases. This CDR3 comprises 14 residues. After removal of 6 bases from V and 7 bases from J, the junction contained 8 bases not matched to a gene. CDR1 and CDR2 from the germline V gene are MDHEN and SYDVKM. The CDR3 DNA reads as TGTGCCAGCAGGTTGACAGGGTCAGTCGGGGAGCTGTTTTTT. It codes for CASRLTGSVGELFF.

This clone came up a few times. In DNA, the CDR3 is TGTGCCAGCTCACTATCCTCCGTCAGGCTATATGGCTACACCTTC. Its protein product is CASSLSSVRLYGYTF. J is TRBJ1-2 and V is TRBV18; unclear D gene. CDR3 size: 15 residues. Germline-derived CDR1 and CDR2 are KGHSH and LQKENI. V shed 4 bases and J shed 5 bases, with 17 bases lying between them.

There are a few counts of this clone. The rearrangement links TRBV7-9 to TRBJ1-4; D might be TRBD1 (5 bases). The CDR3 consists of 15 residues. V gave up 3 bases and J gave up 13 bases, with 21 bases separating them. Looked up from germline, CDR1 is SEHNR and CDR2 is FQNEAQ (reference sequence). The CDR3 DNA reads TGTGCCAGCAGCTTCGTTAGCGGTGGGTGGGACCCACTGTTTTTT. Protein sequence: CASSFVSGGWDPLFF.

This chain links TRBV4-2 with TRBJ2-5, with a weak D call TRBD2 (5 bases). CDR3 length: 15 amino acids. V dropped 1 base and J dropped 1 base, with 10 bases sitting between them. CDR1 and CDR2 from the germline V gene are LGHNA and YNFKEQ. This chain's CDR3 is CASSQVGGPQETQYF. The CDR3 region has the DNA TGTGCCAGCAGCCAAGTGGGCGGGCCCCAAGAGACCCAGTACTTC.

CDR3: CASSLSRATNYEQYF. For the CDR3, the DNA is TGCGCCAGCAGCCTATCGCGGGCCACCAACTACGAGCAGTACTTC. This sequence joins TRBV4-1 and TRBJ2-7; maybe TRBD2 (5 bases). V lost 4 bases, J lost 3 bases, and 16 bases lay in between. The CDR3 loop spans 15 amino acids. Germline V gene sequence: CDR1 MGHRA, CDR2 YSYEKL.

V is TRBV4-2 and J is TRBJ1-1; tentatively, D is TRBD1 (5 bases). This CDR3 comprises 13 residues. V lost 1 base and J lost 8, with 11 bases in between. Germline assignment: CDR1 LGHNA and CDR2 YNFKEQ. The CDR3 DNA follows: TGTGCCAGCAGCCAAGTGTCAGGGCTAGAAGCTTTCTTT. Translated: CASSQVSGLEAFF.